The present entry profiles one TCR beta chain with its context. Profiling relied on immunoSEQ multiplex PCR, and the TCRdb table lists in-frame clones only, not all of them. The sample includes 150,000 or so clones, nearly 95% seen only once; the top ten take approximately 2.3%. This entry comes from a study of T cell responses to AZD1222 COVID-19 vaccine. The V gene's germline CDR1 is MDHEN and CDR2 SYDVKM. The CDR3 consists of 13 residues. V was cut by 5 bases and J by 4 bases, with 6 bases left in between. The starting material was peripheral blood, obtained on day 0 of AZD1222 vaccination. The receptor was derived from an adult in good health. V gene TRBV28 combines with J gene TRBJ2-6; tentatively, D is TRBD2 (5 bases). This chain's CDR3 is CASSPGGANVLTF. The CDR3 DNA reads as TGTGCCAGCAGTCCGGGGGGGGCCAACGTCCTGACTTTC.